This T cell receptor beta chain came from a study of blood T cells in healthy people across ages. About this clonotype: Its antigen is undetermined.

Study-level points and caveats: Diversity figures derived from one million T cells were judged to underestimate the true value.

With a J-beta primer mix and a sample-barcoded 5' primer, a second PCR ran roughly 6 to 11 cycles. TCRdb recomputed calls from the 5' RACE reads with MiXCR, one row per CDR3 protein. The sample has 700,000 or so distinct CDR3 sequences, less than 45% seen once. CDR1 and CDR2 from the germline V gene are SEHNR and FQNEAQ (reference sequence). V was trimmed by 5 bases and J by 2 bases, leaving 10 bases between them. CDR3 length: 13 residues. The gene calls are TRBV7-9 and TRBJ2-7; no definite D call. This TCR derives from an older man in good health. The sequencing input was blood. Here the CDR3 reads CASSRDQAYEQYF. CDR3 sequence (DNA): TGTGCCAGCAGCCGAGACCAGGCCTACGAGCAGTACTTC. The entire variable domain, with the rest obtained from reference TRBV7-9 and TRBJ2-7, is as follows: DTGVSQNPRHKITKRGQNVTFRCDPISEHNRLYWYRQTLGQGPEFLTYFQNEAQLEKSRLLSDRFSAERPKGSFSTLEIQRTEQGDSAMYLCASSRDQAYEQYFGPGTRLTVT.